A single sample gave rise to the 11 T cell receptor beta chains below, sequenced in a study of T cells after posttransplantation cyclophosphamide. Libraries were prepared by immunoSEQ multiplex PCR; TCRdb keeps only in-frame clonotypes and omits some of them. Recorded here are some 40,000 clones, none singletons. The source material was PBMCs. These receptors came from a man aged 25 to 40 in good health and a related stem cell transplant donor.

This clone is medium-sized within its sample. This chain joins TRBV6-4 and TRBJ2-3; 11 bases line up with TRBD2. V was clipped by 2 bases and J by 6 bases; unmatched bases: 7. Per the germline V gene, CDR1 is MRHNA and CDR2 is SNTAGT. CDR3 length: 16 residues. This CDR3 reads CASSDGSGGAPDTQYF. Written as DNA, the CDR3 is TGTGCCAGCAGTGACGGTAGCGGGGGGGCCCCCGATACGCAGTATTTT.

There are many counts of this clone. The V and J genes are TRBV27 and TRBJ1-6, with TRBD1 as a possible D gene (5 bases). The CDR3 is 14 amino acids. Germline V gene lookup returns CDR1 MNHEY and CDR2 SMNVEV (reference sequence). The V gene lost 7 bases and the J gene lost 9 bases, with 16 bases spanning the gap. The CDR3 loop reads CASTQLGGGSPLHF. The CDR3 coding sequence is TGTGCCAGCACCCAACTGGGGGGAGGTTCACCCCTCCACTTT.

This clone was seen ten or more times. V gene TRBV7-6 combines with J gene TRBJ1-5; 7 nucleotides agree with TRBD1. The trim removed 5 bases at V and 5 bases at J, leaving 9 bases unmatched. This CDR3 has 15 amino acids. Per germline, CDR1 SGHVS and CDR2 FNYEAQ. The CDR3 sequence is CASSLRTGSHQPQHF. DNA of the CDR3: TGTGCCAGCAGCCTACGGACAGGTTCTCATCAGCCCCAGCATTTT.

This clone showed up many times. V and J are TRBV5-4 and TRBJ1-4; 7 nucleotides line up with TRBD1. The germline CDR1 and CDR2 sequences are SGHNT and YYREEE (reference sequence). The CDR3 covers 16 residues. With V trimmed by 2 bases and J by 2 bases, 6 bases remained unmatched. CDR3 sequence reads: CASSFTGVRTNEKLFF. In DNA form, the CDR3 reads TGTGCCAGCAGCTTCACAGGGGTACGGACTAATGAAAAACTGTTTTTT.

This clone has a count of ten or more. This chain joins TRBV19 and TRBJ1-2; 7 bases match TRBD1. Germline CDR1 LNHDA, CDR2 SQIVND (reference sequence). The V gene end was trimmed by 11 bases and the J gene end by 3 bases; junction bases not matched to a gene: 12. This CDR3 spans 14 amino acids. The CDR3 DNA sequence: TGTGCCTCCTTGCCCTCCGGACAGGACTATGGCTACACCTTC. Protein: CASLPSGQDYGYTF.

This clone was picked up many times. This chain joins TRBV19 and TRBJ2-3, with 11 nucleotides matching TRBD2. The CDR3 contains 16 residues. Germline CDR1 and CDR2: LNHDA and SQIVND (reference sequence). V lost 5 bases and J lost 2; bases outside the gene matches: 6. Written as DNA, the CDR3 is TGTGCCAGTAGTCATACTAGCGGGGGTAACACAGATACGCAGTATTTT. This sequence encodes CASSHTSGGNTDTQYF.

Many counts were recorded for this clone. In nucleotides, the CDR3 is TGCGCCAGCAGCTTGGTAGCCTCTGGGGCCAACGTCCTGACTTTC. Its protein is CASSLVASGANVLTF. The chain carries TRBV5-1 and TRBJ2-6, with D uncertain. The CDR3 is 15 amino acids. V was pared by 0 bases and J by 0 bases, with 4 bases between. Germline values: CDR1 SGHRS, CDR2 YFSETQ. The whole variable domain, remainder taken from reference TRBV5-1 and TRBJ2-6, is KAGVTQTPRYLIKTRGQQVTLSCSPISGHRSVSWYQQTPGQGLQFLFEYFSETQRNKGNFPGRFSGRQFSNSRSEMNVSTLELGDSALYLCASSLVASGANVLTFGAGSRLTVL.

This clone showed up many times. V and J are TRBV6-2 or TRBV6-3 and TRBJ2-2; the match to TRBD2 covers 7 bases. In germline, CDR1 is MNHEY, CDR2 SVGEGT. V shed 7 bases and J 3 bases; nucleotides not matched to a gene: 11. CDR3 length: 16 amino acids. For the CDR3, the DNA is TGTGCCAGCAAGGTAACGCGGGGGTCCGACACCGGGGAGCTGTTTTTT. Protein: CASKVTRGSDTGELFF.

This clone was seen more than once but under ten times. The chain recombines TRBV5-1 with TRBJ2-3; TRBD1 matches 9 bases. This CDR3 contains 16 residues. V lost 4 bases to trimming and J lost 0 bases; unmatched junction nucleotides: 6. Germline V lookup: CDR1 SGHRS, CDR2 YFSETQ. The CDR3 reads CASSPTGGPSTDTQYF. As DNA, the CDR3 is TGCGCCAGCAGCCCCACAGGGGGCCCTAGCACAGATACGCAGTATTTT.

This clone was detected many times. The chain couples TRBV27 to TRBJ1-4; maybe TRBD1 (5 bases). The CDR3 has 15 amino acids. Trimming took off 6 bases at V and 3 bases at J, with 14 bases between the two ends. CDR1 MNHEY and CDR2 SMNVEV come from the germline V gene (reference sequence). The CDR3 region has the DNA TGTGCCAGCAGCACTAGCAGGGTGTCTAATGAAAAACTGTTTTTT. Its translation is CASSTSRVSNEKLFF.

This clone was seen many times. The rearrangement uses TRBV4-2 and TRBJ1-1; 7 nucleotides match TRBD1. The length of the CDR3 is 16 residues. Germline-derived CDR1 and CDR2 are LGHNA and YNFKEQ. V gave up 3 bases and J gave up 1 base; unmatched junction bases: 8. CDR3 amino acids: CASSQRQGGRNTEAFF. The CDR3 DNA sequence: TGTGCCAGCAGCCAGAGACAGGGAGGTCGGAACACTGAAGCTTTCTTT.